This paragraph reports one T cell receptor beta chain. The antigen remains undetermined. V lost 5 bases, J lost 2 bases, and 6 bases stayed unmatched. Germline V CDR1 and CDR2: LNHDA, SQIVND (reference sequence). The CDR3 sequence is 15 residues long. PCR was performed using 60 Vbeta and 13 Jbeta primers. Data came from immunoSEQ multiplex PCR; TCRdb stores just in-frame clones and leaves some out. The ten top clones account for less than 2%, within a sample of 100,000 to 150,000 clones. This sample stems from a study of cytomegalovirus exposure and HLA in healthy donors. The wider study: Out of several hundred genotyped donors, around 80% belonged to the Caucasian-associated ancestry cluster. Regarding the study as a whole: In vitro checks showed that a few CMV-associated chains really do target CMV antigens. Common viral pathogens seemed, in a later analysis, to connect with several of the most significant clusters.

The origin of this receptor is a woman between 40 and 50 years old in good health and CMV-seronegative. Sequenced input: PBMCs. The V and J genes are TRBV19 and TRBJ1-5, with TRBD1 matching 7 bases. The CDR3 DNA follows: TGTGCCAGTAGTCCCGACAGGGTTGGCAATCAGCCCCAGCATTTT. Translated, it gives CASSPDRVGNQPQHF.